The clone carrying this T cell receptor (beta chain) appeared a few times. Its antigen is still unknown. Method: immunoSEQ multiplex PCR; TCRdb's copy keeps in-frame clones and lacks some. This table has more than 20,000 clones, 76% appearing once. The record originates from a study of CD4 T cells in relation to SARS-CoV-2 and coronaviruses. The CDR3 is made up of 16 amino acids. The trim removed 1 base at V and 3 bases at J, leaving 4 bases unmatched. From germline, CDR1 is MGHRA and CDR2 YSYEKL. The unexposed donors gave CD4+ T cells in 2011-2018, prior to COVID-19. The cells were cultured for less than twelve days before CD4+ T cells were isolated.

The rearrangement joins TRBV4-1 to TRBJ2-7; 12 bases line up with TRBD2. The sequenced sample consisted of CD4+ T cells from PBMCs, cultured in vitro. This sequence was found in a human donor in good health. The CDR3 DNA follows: TGCGCCAGCAGCCAAGCCGGGACTAGCGGGTTCTACGAGCAGTACTTC. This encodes CASSQAGTSGFYEQYF.